This record concerns one TCR beta chain sequence. Only a few counts were recorded for this clone. Its recognized antigen is unknown. From the germline J gene comes the end of the CDR3, since the read stops 3 residues before it. CDR1 SGHNT and CDR2 YENEEA were looked up in the germline V gene. Deletion took 1 base off V and 6 bases off J, with a span of 13 bases between the germline ends. The CDR3 starts with the cysteine, ends with the phenylalanine, and has 15 residues. Part of the CDR3 DNA is given, 36 bases translated from base 1. This sample stems from a study of T cell clonality in common variable immunodeficiency (dated by TCRdb to about 2015). What the study reported, not specific to this receptor: Increased TCRbeta clonality was found in CVID subjects compared with healthy controls (t-test p = 0.018), with the increase being most characteristic of about a third of subjects. According to the authors, figuring out what caused the increased clonality in CVID would require sequencing the repertoires of T cell subpopulations. Even though DNA input was equal, the average per sample came to about 81,820 unique sequences for controls compared with about 31,547 for CVID samples. Correlations of repertoire features with clinical complications were constrained by heterogeneity among patients within the CVID cohort. Reportedly, TCRbeta sequences from CVID had fewer deletions and N-nucleotide insertions, and highly modified clones with 13 or more V deletions were absent from CVID. CVID subjects shared fewer TCRbeta clones with each other than healthy controls did (p < 0.0001).

Most of the CVID patients and most of the healthy controls were of Caucasian heritage. From each donor, about 4.5 to 9 ml of heparinized peripheral whole blood was collected. TCRbeta CDR3 repertoires were sequenced from genomic DNA of adults with common variable immune deficiency (CVID) and healthy adult controls. The control group comprised roughly 22 healthy adult volunteers, some 12 female and 10 male, aged about 20 to 70 years with a mean age of around 35. Diluted blood was density-centrifuged over Hypaque 1077 or Ficoll-Paque to isolate peripheral blood mononuclear cells. Genomic DNA was extracted from unsorted mononuclear cells by Qiagen column purification or by a centrifugation-based method. For sequencing, equivalent amounts of genomic DNA were input from CVID and control samples. For every sample, a 60 bp segment covering the rearranged TCRbeta CDR3 region was amplified and then sequenced. The immunoSEQ assay, a bias-corrected multiplex PCR combined with high-throughput sequencing, was used for TCRbeta amplification. Processing in the source paper ran as follows. Every unique nucleotide sequence counted as a clone and was annotated with V, D and J genes, copy number and frequency. Sequences were labeled productive if in frame, and non-productive if out of frame or containing stop codons. As previously described, Shannon's entropy was used to calculate clonality. The predicted amino acid sequences of productive clones were used to derive the mean CDR3 Kyte-Doolittle hydropathy. Scaled V gene usage was hierarchically clustered using Manhattan distance and complete linkage with the R hclust function. Sharing of clones by CDR3 amino acid sequence was evaluated through resampling of 12 repertoires per group over 100 rounds. The repertoires were screened for approximately 72 published EBV-specific TCRbeta sequences and approximately 230 published CMV-specific TCRbeta sequences. Analysis left out two CVID samples that produced under 10,000 sequences, so 35 to 50 CVID repertoires remained. Drawn from immuneACCESS, this table holds only the in-frame rearrangements with V and J called that TCRdb kept. Clones are partly lost; checked studies trace under half to an unresolved V gene and leave the rest unexplained. That table supplies the V and J calls and clone size; D and trimming were determined from the DNA. This sample has tens of thousands of clones, none of them a singleton. 3.5% to 4.5% of the sample goes to the ten largest clones.

The chain is made from TRBV11-3 and TRBJ2-1; D gene: possibly TRBD2, on 5 matching bases. Material: peripheral blood mononuclear cells. The receptor was derived from a person aged 18-70 years in good health. CDR3 bases read: TGTGCCAGCAGCTTAGGGACTCGTCGAACCAATGAG. This yields the protein CASSLGTRRTNE. The entire CDR3 protein is CASSLGTRRTNEQFF.